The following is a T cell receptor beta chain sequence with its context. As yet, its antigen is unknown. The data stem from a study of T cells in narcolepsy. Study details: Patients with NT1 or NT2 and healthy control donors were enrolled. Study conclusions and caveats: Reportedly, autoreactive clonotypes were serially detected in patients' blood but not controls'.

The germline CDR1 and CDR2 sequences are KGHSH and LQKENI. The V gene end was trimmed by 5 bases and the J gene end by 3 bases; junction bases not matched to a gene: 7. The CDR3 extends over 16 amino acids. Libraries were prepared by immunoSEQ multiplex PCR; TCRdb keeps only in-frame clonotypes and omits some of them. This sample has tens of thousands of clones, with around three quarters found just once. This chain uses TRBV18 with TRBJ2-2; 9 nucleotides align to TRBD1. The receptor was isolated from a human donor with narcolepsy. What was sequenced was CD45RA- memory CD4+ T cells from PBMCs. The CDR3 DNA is TGTGCCAGCTCATCAACACAGGGGGCGGACACCGGGGAGCTGTTTTTT. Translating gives CASSSTQGADTGELFF.